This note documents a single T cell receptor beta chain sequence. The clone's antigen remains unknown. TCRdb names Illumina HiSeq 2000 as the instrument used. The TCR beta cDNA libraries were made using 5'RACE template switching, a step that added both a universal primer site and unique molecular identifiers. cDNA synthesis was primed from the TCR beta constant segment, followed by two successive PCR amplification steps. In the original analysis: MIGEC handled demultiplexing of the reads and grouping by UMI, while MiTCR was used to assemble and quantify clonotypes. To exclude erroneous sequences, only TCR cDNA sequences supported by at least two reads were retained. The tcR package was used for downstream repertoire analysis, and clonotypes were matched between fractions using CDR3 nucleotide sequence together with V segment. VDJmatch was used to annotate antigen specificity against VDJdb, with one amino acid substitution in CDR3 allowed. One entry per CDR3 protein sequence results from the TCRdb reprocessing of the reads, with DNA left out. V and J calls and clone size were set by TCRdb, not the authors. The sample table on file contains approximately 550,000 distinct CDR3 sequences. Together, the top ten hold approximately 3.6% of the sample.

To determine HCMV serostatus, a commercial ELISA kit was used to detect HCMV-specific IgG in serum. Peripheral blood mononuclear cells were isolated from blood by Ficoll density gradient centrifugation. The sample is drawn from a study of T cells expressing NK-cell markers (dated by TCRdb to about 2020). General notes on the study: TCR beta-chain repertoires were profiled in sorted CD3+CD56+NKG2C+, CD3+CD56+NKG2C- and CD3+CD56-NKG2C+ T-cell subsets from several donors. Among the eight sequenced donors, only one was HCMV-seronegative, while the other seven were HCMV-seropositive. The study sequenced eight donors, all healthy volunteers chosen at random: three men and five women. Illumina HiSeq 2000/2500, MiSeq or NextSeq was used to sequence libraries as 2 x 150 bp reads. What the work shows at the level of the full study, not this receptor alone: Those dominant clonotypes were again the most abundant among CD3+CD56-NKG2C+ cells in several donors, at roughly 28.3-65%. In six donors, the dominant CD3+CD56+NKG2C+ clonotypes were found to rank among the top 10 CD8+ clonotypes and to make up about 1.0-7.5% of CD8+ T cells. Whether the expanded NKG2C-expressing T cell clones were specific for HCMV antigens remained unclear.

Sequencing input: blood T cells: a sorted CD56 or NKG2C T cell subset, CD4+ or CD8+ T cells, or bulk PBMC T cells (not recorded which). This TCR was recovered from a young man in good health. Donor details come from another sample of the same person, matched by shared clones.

The CDR3: CASSPPLAGVGEQFF. The V and J segments used are TRBV7-9 and TRBJ2-1; TCRdb designates TRBD2, a call that cannot be tested without DNA. CDR1 SEHNR and CDR2 FQNEAQ were looked up in the germline V gene (reference sequence). From cysteine to phenylalanine, the CDR3 is 15 amino acids long. The nucleotide record is missing.